The TCR beta chain described here comes from a study of OX40 agonist ivuxolimab in advanced cancers. Study-level background: At approximately 80% male, the cohort had a mean age of 60 years, ranging from roughly 20 to 80.

The table came from immunoSEQ multiplex PCR; TCRdb's copy has only in-frame clones and leaves some out. The sample has roughly 100,000 clones, around 84% seen once. CDR1 is SGHDT and CDR2 is YYEEEE in the germline V gene. The CDR3 length is 15 residues. After removal of 3 bases from V and 3 bases from J, the junction contained 5 bases not matched to a gene. The sample was CD4+ or CD8+ T cells sorted from blood, taken in a trial of the OX40 agonist ivuxolimab. The chain has TRBV5-6 and TRBJ2-7; TRBD2 aligns across 11 bases. The receptor's source is an adult with an advanced solid tumor such as melanoma, head and neck, liver or kidney cancer. Here the CDR3 DNA reads TGTGCCAGCAGCTCCGCTAGCGGGGGGTTCTACGAGCAGTACGTC. Translating gives CASSSASGGFYEQYV.